The 15 T cell receptor beta chains reported below all come from one sample, sequenced in a study of shared clonotypes between healthy human individuals. The repertoire was sequenced with immunoSEQ multiplex PCR; TCRdb's copy has only in-frame clones and lacks some. The sample consists of roughly 2.1 million clones, about 92% of them appearing once. CD45RO-negative, CCR7-positively selected cells formed the naive CD8 fraction, excluding terminally differentiated effector memory CD45RA+ cells. Source material: naive CD8+ T cells from PBMCs. Receptor source: a young man in good health. Some clones in this sample may be carry-over from other donors' samples.

This clone is a singleton in its sample. V gene TRBV7-9 combines with J gene TRBJ1-1; 12 bases fit TRBD1. Germline values: CDR1 SEHNR, CDR2 FQNEAQ (reference sequence). CDR3 length: 17 amino acids. Trimming removed 3 bases from V and 1 base from J; junction bases left unmatched: 6. Here the CDR3 DNA reads TGTGCCAGCAGCTTGGGGACAGGGGGCCAGGAGAACACTGAAGCTTTCTTT. Translated: CASSLGTGGQENTEAFF.

CDR3 residues: CATSRDLIMAKAYGYTF. The CDR3 nucleotides are TGTGCCACCAGCAGAGATCTAATCATGGCTAAGGCTTATGGCTACACCTTC. The V call is TRBV15, the J call TRBJ1-2; D not resolved. From germline, CDR1 is LNHNV and CDR2 YYDKDF (reference sequence). This CDR3 is 17 amino acids long. Trimming left V 0 bases short and J 5 bases short, with 19 bases between.

The chain uses TRBV28 and TRBJ2-5; D is possibly TRBD2 (5 bases). The germline V gene has CDR1 MDHEN and CDR2 SYDVKM. With 4 bases removed from V and 4 bases from J, the gap between germline ends came to 13 bases. The CDR3 totals 14 residues. CDR3 sequence: CASSSGVWLETQYF. As DNA, the CDR3 is TGTGCCAGCAGTTCCGGGGTGTGGCTAGAGACCCAGTACTTC.

The rearrangement links TRBV5-1 to TRBJ1-1, with 7 bases lining up with TRBD1. Germline CDR1 is SGHRS and CDR2 is YFSETQ. V lost 4 bases to trimming and J lost 7 bases; unmatched junction nucleotides: 13. The CDR3 totals 15 residues. The CDR3 spells CASSPEGTDLFEAFF. Written as DNA, the CDR3 is TGCGCCAGCAGCCCCGAAGGGACAGATCTTTTTGAAGCTTTCTTT.

As for this clone: The sample carries other DNA sequences with the same CDR3. The chain recombines TRBV19 with TRBJ2-7; 8 bases are a match to TRBD1. With 10 bases clipped from V and 2 bases from J, the junction kept 4 bases outside the gene matches. This CDR3 spans 12 amino acids. Germline-derived CDR1 and CDR2 are LNHDA and SQIVND (reference sequence). For the CDR3, the DNA is TGTGCCACCGGGACAGGACCCTACGAGCAGTACTTC. Translating gives CATGTGPYEQYF. The full variable domain, in which reference TRBV19 and TRBJ2-7 provide the parts outside the CDR3, is DGGITQSPKYLFRKEGQNVTLSCEQNLNHDAMYWYRQDPGQGLRLIYYSQIVNDFQKGDIAEGYSVSREKKESFPLTVTSAQKNPTAFYLCATGTGPYEQYFGPGTRLTVT.

This clone was observed a single time. This chain links TRBV19 with TRBJ2-7, with a possible D match to TRBD2 (6 bases). V lost 7 bases and J 6 bases, leaving 19 bases between the germline ends. CDR1 is LNHDA, CDR2 SQIVND, per germline (reference sequence). CDR3 length: 14 amino acids. CDR3 loop: CASKQDSGLGEQYF. CDR3 nucleotides: TGTGCCAGTAAGCAAGACAGCGGGTTGGGCGAGCAGTACTTC.

This rearrangement joins TRBV29-1 to TRBJ2-7; tentative D call: TRBD1 (6 bases). CDR3 size: 15 residues. V lost 4 bases to trimming and J lost 2 bases, with 18 bases between them. The V gene's germline CDR1 is SQVTM and CDR2 ANQGSEA. CDR3: CSVVGWVGATYEQYF. CDR3 DNA: TGCAGCGTTGTAGGATGGGTGGGGGCGACCTACGAGCAGTACTTC.

CDR3 sequence reads: CASSGRASYEQYF. The CDR3 region has the DNA TGTGCCAGTAGCGGGAGGGCCTCCTACGAGCAGTACTTC. The V gene is TRBV14, the J gene TRBJ2-7; 11 nucleotides line up with TRBD2. From germline, CDR1 is SGHDN and CDR2 FVKESK. J gave up 0 bases and V 9 bases, and 1 base lay outside the gene matches. The CDR3 has 13 residues.

The chain carries TRBV7-3 and TRBJ2-1, with a possible D match to TRBD1 (6 bases). V dropped 5 bases and J dropped 5 bases, with 10 bases sitting between them. CDR3 length equals 13 residues. CDR1 and CDR2 (germline): SGHTA, FQGTGA. The CDR3, as DNA: TGTGCCAGCAGCCTCGGACAGAACAATGAGCAGTTCTTC. It codes for CASSLGQNNEQFF. Supplemented by reference TRBV7-3 and TRBJ2-1, the full variable domain reads GAGVSQTPSNKVTEKGKYVELRCDPISGHTALYWYRQSLGQGPEFLIYFQGTGAADDSGLPNDRFFAVRPEGSVSTLKIQRTERGDSAVYLCASSLGQNNEQFFGPGTRLTVL.

V is TRBV7-9 and J is TRBJ2-3; no definite D call. Germline-derived CDR1 and CDR2 are SEHNR and FQNEAQ (reference sequence). V lost 8 bases and J 4 bases, leaving 7 bases between the germline ends. There are 11 residues in the CDR3. Here the CDR3 DNA reads TGTGCCAGCGGACCAGCAGATACGCAGTATTTT. Encoded protein: CASGPADTQYF. The complete variable domain, with remaining parts taken from reference TRBV7-9 and TRBJ2-3, reads DTGVSQNPRHKITKRGQNVTFRCDPISEHNRLYWYRQTLGQGPEFLTYFQNEAQLEKSRLLSDRFSAERPKGSFSTLEIQRTEQGDSAMYLCASGPADTQYFGPGTRLTVL.

This chain connects TRBV6-5 to TRBJ2-3, with 8 bases identical to TRBD2. Per germline, CDR1 MNHEY and CDR2 SVGAGI. With V trimmed by 10 bases and J by 0 bases, 9 bases remained unmatched. The CDR3 is 15 residues long. Here the CDR3 DNA reads TGTGCCACCTCGTTAGCGGGATTTAGCACAGATACGCAGTATTTT. Translation: CATSLAGFSTDTQYF.

This clone was picked up one time. V gene TRBV4-3 combines with J gene TRBJ2-1; D might be TRBD2 (5 bases). The CDR3 runs to 16 residues. Germline V lookup: CDR1 LGHNA, CDR2 YSLEER. Trimming left V 4 bases short and J 5 bases short, with 18 bases between. CDR3 residues: CASSLYSAERNNEQFF. The CDR3 region has the DNA TGCGCCAGCAGCCTCTACTCAGCGGAGCGTAACAATGAGCAGTTCTTC.

V usage is TRBV11-2 and J usage is TRBJ2-3; D might be TRBD2 (5 bases). The CDR3 runs 16 residues. Germline V gene data show CDR1 as SGHAT and CDR2 as FQNNGV. The V end lost 1 base, the J end lost 2 bases, and 13 bases lay between the germline ends. This chain's CDR3 is CASSLGTGSYTDTQYF. DNA for the CDR3: TGTGCCAGCAGCTTAGGGACTGGATCCTACACAGATACGCAGTATTTT.

As to this clone: This CDR3 is also generated by other DNA sequences in the sample. The chain joins TRBV9 to TRBJ2-5; D remains ambiguous. Trimming removed 1 base at V and 2 bases at J, with 6 bases between. The CDR3 consists of 13 residues. Germline V gives CDR1 SGDLS, CDR2 YYNGEE. CDR3: CASSVIGQETQYF. As DNA, the CDR3 is TGTGCCAGCAGCGTAATAGGACAAGAGACCCAGTACTTC.

This chain links TRBV15 with TRBJ1-4; 8 bases fit TRBD1. The CDR3 has 15 residues. Germline CDR1 is LNHNV and CDR2 is YYDKDF (reference sequence). V was pared by 4 bases and J by 3 bases, with 4 bases of the junction left unmatched. The CDR3 is CATSIGTGSNEKLFF. The CDR3 coding sequence is TGTGCCACCAGCATCGGGACAGGTTCTAATGAAAAACTGTTTTTT.